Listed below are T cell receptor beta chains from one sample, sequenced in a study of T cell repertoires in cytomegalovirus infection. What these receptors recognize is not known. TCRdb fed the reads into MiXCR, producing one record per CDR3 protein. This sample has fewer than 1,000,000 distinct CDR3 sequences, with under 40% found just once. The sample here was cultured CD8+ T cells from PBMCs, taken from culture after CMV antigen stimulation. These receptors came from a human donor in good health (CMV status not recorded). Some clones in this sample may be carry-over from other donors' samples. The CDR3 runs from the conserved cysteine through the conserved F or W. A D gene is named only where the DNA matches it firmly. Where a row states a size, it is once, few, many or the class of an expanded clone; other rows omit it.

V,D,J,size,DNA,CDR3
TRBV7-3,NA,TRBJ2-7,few,TGTGCCAGCAGCCACGGGCCGATCGAGCAGTACTTC,CASSHGPIEQYF
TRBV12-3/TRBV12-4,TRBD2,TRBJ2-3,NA,TGTGCCAGCACCCCACTAGCGGGGGGGGGGGATACGCAGTATTTT,CASTPLAGGGDTQYF
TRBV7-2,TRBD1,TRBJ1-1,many,TGTGCCAGCAGCGCTAGGGACAGCTCTTACACTGAAGCTTTCTTT,CASSARDSSYTEAFF
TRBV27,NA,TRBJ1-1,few,TGTGCCAGCAGCAGGATATATGCGGGATCGAACACTGAAGCTTTCTTT,CASSRIYAGSNTEAFF
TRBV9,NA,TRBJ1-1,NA,TGTGCCAGCAGCCGCGGGGGAGGAAGAACTGAAGCTTTCTTT,CASSRGGGRTEAFF
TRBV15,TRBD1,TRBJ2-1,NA,TGTGCCACAGGCGGGACAGGGGGCGTACATGAGCAGTTCTTC,CATGGTGGVHEQFF
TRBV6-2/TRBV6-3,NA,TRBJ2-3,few,TGTGCCAGCAGTTACTCGGGGGTAGCTACGCAGTATTTT,CASSYSGVATQYF
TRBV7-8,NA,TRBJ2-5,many,TGTGCCAGCAGCTCCCACTGGGCGGGGTGGACCCAGTACTTC,CASSSHWAGWTQYF
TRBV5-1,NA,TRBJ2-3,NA,TGCGCCAGCAGCCTCGAGACCACTCCGGATACGCAGTATTTT,CASSLETTPDTQYF
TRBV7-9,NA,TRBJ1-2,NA,TGTGCCAGCAGCTCGTCCCGGGACCCCAGAGGGAACTATGGCTACACCTTC,CASSSSRDPRGNYGYTF
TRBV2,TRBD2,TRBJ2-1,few,TGTGCCAGCAGTGAAGGGGACTACTCCTACAATGAGCAGTTCTTC,CASSEGDYSYNEQFF
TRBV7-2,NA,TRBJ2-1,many,TGTGCCAGCAGCTTAGCGCTGGGTGAGCAGTTCTTC,CASSLALGEQFF
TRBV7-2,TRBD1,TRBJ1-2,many,TGTGCCAGCAGCTTACCTGGACAGGTCTATGGCTACACCTTC,CASSLPGQVYGYTF
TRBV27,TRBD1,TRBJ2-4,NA,TGTGCCAGCAGTCCGCTCGCACCATACAGGGGAGAGGACAAAAACATTCAGTACTTC,CASSPLAPYRGEDKNIQYF
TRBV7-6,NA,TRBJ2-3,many,TGTGCCAGCAGCATTGGGGTTAACACAGATACGCAGTATTTT,CASSIGVNTDTQYF
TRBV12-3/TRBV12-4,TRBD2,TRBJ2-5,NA,TGTGCCAGCGGACCGGGACTAGCTATGGAGACCCAGTACTTC,CASGPGLAMETQYF
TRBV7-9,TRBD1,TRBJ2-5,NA,TGTGCCAGCAGCGCCGACAGGGACCAAGAGACCCAGTACTTC,CASSADRDQETQYF
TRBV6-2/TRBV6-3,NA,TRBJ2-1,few,TGTGCCAGCAGTTACGGGGTCCACAATGAGCAGTTCTTC,CASSYGVHNEQFF
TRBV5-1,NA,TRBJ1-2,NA,TGCGCCAGCAGCCTACCGACCGGGACAACTAACTATGGCTACACCTTC,CASSLPTGTTNYGYTF
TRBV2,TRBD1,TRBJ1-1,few,TGTGCCAGGAGACAGGGGAATCCTGAAGCTTTCTTT,CARRQGNPEAFF
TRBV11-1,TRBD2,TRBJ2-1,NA,TGTGCCAGCAGCTTAACTAGCGTGCCCCTTATTGAGCAGTTCTTC,CASSLTSVPLIEQFF
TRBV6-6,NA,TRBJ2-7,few,TGTGCCAGCAGTTATAGGCGGGACAGCAGTAGCGAGCAGTACTTC,CASSYRRDSSSEQYF
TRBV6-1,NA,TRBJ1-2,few,TGTGCCAGCAGTGAATGGTACAGGGACTATGGCTACACCTTC,CASSEWYRDYGYTF
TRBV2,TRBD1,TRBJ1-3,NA,TGTGCCAGCAGTGAAGCGGGACAGGGTACTCCCTCTGGAAACACCATATATTTT,CASSEAGQGTPSGNTIYF
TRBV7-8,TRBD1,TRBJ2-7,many,TGTGCCAGCAGCTCCGATGCCGGGACAGGGCCTCTCGAGGACGAGCAGTACTTC,CASSSDAGTGPLEDEQYF
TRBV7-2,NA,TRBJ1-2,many,TGTGCCAGCAGCTTAGAGGTTGGGGCCAGCCTCGACAACTATGGCTACACCTTC,CASSLEVGASLDNYGYTF
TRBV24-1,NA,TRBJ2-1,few,TGTGCCACCAGTGATCCTCAGGTCCTCAGCTCCTACAATGAGCAGTTCTTC,CATSDPQVLSSYNEQFF
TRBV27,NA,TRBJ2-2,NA,TGTGCCAGCAGTACTCGGACACAAGTAAACACCGGGGAGCTGTTTTTT,CASSTRTQVNTGELFF
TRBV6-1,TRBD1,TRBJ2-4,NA,TGTGCCAGCAGTTTATCCGGGACAGGTGGTTACATGACCCAGGCCAAAAACATTCAGTACTTC,CASSLSGTGGYMTQAKNIQYF
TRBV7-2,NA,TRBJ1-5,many,TGTGCCAGCAGCGAACTGAGCGGGGTGCGTAGCAATCAGCCCCAGCATTTT,CASSELSGVRSNQPQHF
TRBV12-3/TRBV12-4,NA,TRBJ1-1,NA,TGTGCCAGCAGTTTTTGGGGTTTCACTGAAGCTTTCTTT,CASSFWGFTEAFF
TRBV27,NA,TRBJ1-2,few,TGTGCCAGCAGTTTTGGACCGTTTGGGGGCTACACCTTC,CASSFGPFGGYTF
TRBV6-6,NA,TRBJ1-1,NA,TGTGCCAGCAGTTACCCCCCAATAGGGGCGTCCACTGAAGCTTTCTTT,CASSYPPIGASTEAFF
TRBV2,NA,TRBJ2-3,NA,TGTGCCACTACTAGTGGTACGCAGTATTTT,CATTSGTQYF
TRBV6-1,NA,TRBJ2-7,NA,TGTGCCAGCAGTGATGTTGACAGTATTCCCTACGAGCAGTACTTC,CASSDVDSIPYEQYF
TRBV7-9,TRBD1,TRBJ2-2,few,TGTGCCAGCAGCTCCGGACAGGGGGCCACCGGCTCCGGGGAGCTGTTTTTT,CASSSGQGATGSGELFF
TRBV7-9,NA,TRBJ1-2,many,TGTGCCAGCAGCTCCACAGGGTTCTATGGCTACACCTTC,CASSSTGFYGYTF
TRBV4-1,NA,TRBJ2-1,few,TGCGCCAGCAGCCAAGAGGGTACCAATGAGCAGTTCTTC,CASSQEGTNEQFF